What follows are 20 T cell receptor beta chains derived from one specimen sequenced in a study of T cell responses to AZD1222 COVID-19 vaccine. Libraries were prepared by immunoSEQ multiplex PCR; TCRdb keeps only in-frame clonotypes and omits some of them. The table has 100,000 to 150,000 clones, over 75% seen once. Sequencing was performed on peripheral blood, taken on day 0 of AZD1222 vaccination. The receptors originated from an adult in good health.

The chain links TRBV30 to TRBJ2-1, with TRBD1 identical over 9 bases. Germline CDR1 reads GTSNPN; CDR2 reads SVGIG (reference sequence). The CDR3 length is 15 residues. Losses at the gene ends were 4 bases for V and 1 base for J; bases not matched to a gene: 5. The CDR3: CAWTRDRGSYNEQFF. The CDR3 DNA follows: TGTGCCTGGACTAGAGACAGGGGGTCCTACAATGAGCAGTTCTTC. Based on the CDR3 plus reference TRBV30 and TRBJ2-1, the full variable domain is SQTIHQWPATLVQPVGSPLSLECTVEGTSNPNLYWYRQAAGRGLQLLFYSVGIGQISSEVPQNLSASRPQDRQFILSSKKLLLSDSGFYLCAWTRDRGSYNEQFFGPGTRLTVL.

The rearrangement links TRBV3-1 (or the pseudogene TRBV3-2) to TRBJ2-3; D remains ambiguous. The V end lost 5 bases, the J end lost 4 bases, and 7 bases lay between the germline ends. The length of the CDR3 is 12 residues. The germline CDR1 and CDR2 sequences are LGHDT and YNNKEL (reference sequence). DNA for the CDR3: TGTGCCAGCAGCTTCTGGTCAGATACGCAGTATTTT. Its protein is CASSFWSDTQYF.

The rearrangement uses TRBV7-9 and TRBJ1-6, with D unclear. The germline V gene encodes CDR1 SEHNR and CDR2 FQNEAQ (reference sequence). This CDR3 has 14 residues. The germline V and J ends were trimmed by 1 base and 10 bases, with 11 bases remaining between them. CDR3: CASSLEWEGSPLHF. The CDR3 DNA sequence: TGTGCCAGCAGCTTAGAGTGGGAAGGGTCACCCCTCCACTTT. Drawing the rest from reference TRBV7-9 and TRBJ1-6, the complete variable domain is DTGVSQNPRHKITKRGQNVTFRCDPISEHNRLYWYRQTLGQGPEFLTYFQNEAQLEKSRLLSDRFSAERPKGSFSTLEIQRTEQGDSAMYLCASSLEWEGSPLHFGNGTRLTVT.

CDR3: CASSAPGTYEQYF. Written as DNA, the CDR3 is TGTGCCAGCAGCGCTCCGGGCACCTACGAGCAGTACTTC. The J gene is TRBJ2-7, the V gene TRBV9; D gene ambiguous. CDR1 is SGDLS and CDR2 is YYNGEE in the germline V gene. The V end was cut by 3 bases, the J end by 2 bases, with 9 bases between. The CDR3 runs 13 residues.

The DNA of the CDR3 is TGTGCCAGCAGCCTTACCCGGGGAAACACCATATATTTT. This gives the protein CASSLTRGNTIYF. The chain is built from TRBV27 and TRBJ1-3; unclear D gene. The CDR3 spans 13 residues. Trimming took off 6 bases at V and 4 bases at J, with 10 bases between the two ends. The germline CDR1 and CDR2 sequences are MNHEY and SMNVEV (reference sequence).

The sample holds one count of this clone. This chain connects TRBV9 to TRBJ2-7; D is unresolved. Germline V gene data show CDR1 as SGDLS and CDR2 as YYNGEE. The CDR3 sequence is 15 residues long. With 3 bases removed from V and 5 bases from J, the gap between germline ends came to 18 bases. The CDR3 DNA is TGTGCCAGCAGCGCTAGTATAATAGTCCTGGACGAGCAGTACTTC. Residues: CASSASIIVLDEQYF. The full variable domain, with the rest looked up from reference TRBV9 and TRBJ2-7, is DSGVTQTPKHLITATGQRVTLRCSPRSGDLSVYWYQQSLDQGLQFLIQYYNGEERAKGNILERFSAQQFPDLHSELNLSSLELGDSALYFCASSASIIVLDEQYFGPGTRLTVT.

V gene TRBV11-1 combines with J gene TRBJ1-1; 12 bases agree with TRBD1. V was clipped by 8 bases and J by 7 bases; unmatched bases: 11. The CDR3 covers 15 residues. Germline lookup yields CDR1 SGHAT and CDR2 FQDESV (reference sequence). The CDR3 sequence is CASLPLGQGASEAFF. The CDR3 DNA sequence: TGTGCCAGCTTACCGCTGGGACAGGGGGCCAGTGAAGCTTTCTTT.

The chain carries TRBV7-8 and TRBJ1-1; no clear D. The germline V gene has CDR1 SGHVS and CDR2 FQNEAQ. V was pared by 2 bases and J by 4 bases, with 14 bases between. The CDR3 length is 15 residues. The CDR3 region has the DNA TGTGCCAGCAGCTTAACTGGCGGATTGAGCACTGAAGCTTTCTTT. It specifies CASSLTGGLSTEAFF.

The V and J genes are TRBV7-2 and TRBJ2-1; 11 nucleotides match TRBD1. The CDR3 covers 16 residues. With V trimmed by 7 bases and J by 6 bases, 11 bases remained unmatched. Germline assignment: CDR1 SGHTA and CDR2 FQGNSA. The DNA for the CDR3 is TGTGCCAGCAACCCTAGGGGACAGGGGGGCCGCAATGAGCAGTTCTTC. It specifies CASNPRGQGGRNEQFF.

V usage is TRBV6-5 and J usage is TRBJ1-5, with TRBD1 identical over 8 bases. Trimming took 11 bases from V and 5 from J; bases not matched to a gene: 8. Per the germline V gene, CDR1 is MNHEY and CDR2 is SVGAGI. The CDR3 covers 13 residues. CDR3 DNA: TGTGCCGGGCGGCCGGGACAGGATCAGCCCCAGCATTTT. This encodes CAGRPGQDQPQHF.

The CDR3 reads CASSLSIGTATLEQYF. The CDR3 coding sequence is TGTGCCAGCAGCCTATCTATCGGGACCGCGACGCTCGAGCAGTACTTC. V gene TRBV7-9 combines with J gene TRBJ2-7, with D tentatively TRBD1 or TRBD2 (5 bases each). Germline V gives CDR1 SEHNR, CDR2 FQNEAQ (reference sequence). Trimming removed 5 bases at V and 6 bases at J, with 23 bases between. The CDR3 runs to 16 residues. Complete variable domain (other parts from reference TRBV7-9 and TRBJ2-7): DTGVSQNPRHKITKRGQNVTFRCDPISEHNRLYWYRQTLGQGPEFLTYFQNEAQLEKSRLLSDRFSAERPKGSFSTLEIQRTEQGDSAMYLCASSLSIGTATLEQYFGPGTRLTVT.

This chain joins TRBV5-4 and TRBJ2-7, with D perhaps given as TRBD1 or TRBD2 (5 bases each). The germline CDR1 and CDR2 sequences are SGHNT and YYREEE (reference sequence). V was cut by 0 bases and J by 8 bases, with 15 bases left in between. CDR3 size: 14 residues. The CDR3 nucleotides read TGTGCCAGCAGCTTGGGAGGGACGAGCCGGCAGCAGTACTTC. Its protein is CASSLGGTSRQQYF.

The rearrangement joins TRBV25-1 to TRBJ2-5, with 11 bases matching TRBD2. The CDR3 runs 14 residues. V lost 3 bases to trimming and J lost 4 bases; unmatched junction nucleotides: 1. CDR1 is MGHDK, CDR2 SYGVNS, per germline. The CDR3 coding sequence is TGTGCCAGCAGTGATCTAGCGGGGGGAGAGACCCAGTACTTC. Encoded protein: CASSDLAGGETQYF.

This clone has a handful of counts. CDR3 in amino acids: CASSYFWGRKDEQYF. Written as DNA, the CDR3 is TGTGCCAGCAGTTATTTCTGGGGGCGAAAGGACGAGCAGTACTTC. J is TRBJ2-7 and V is TRBV6-5; D is perhaps TRBD1 (6 bases). V was clipped by 3 bases and J by 5 bases, with 17 bases between them. The CDR3 is made up of 15 amino acids. CDR1 is MNHEY and CDR2 is SVGAGI in the germline V gene.

The CDR3 bases are TGTGCCAGCAGTCGACAGCGACCGCAGTATTTT. Translating it yields CASSRQRPQYF. The J gene is TRBJ2-3, the V gene TRBV6-5; a weak D match, TRBD1 (5 bases). There are 11 residues in the CDR3. With 5 bases removed from V and 10 bases from J, the gap between germline ends came to 10 bases. In germline, CDR1 is MNHEY, CDR2 SVGAGI.

As DNA, the CDR3 is TGTGCCAGTAGTCCGGACTTGTACTACAATGAGCAGTTCTTC. Encoded protein: CASSPDLYYNEQFF. V is TRBV19 and J is TRBJ2-1; the D gene is possibly TRBD2 (5 bases). The length of the CDR3 is 14 residues. The germline gives CDR1 LNHDA, CDR2 SQIVND (reference sequence). V was clipped by 5 bases and J by 3 bases, with 11 bases between them.

The chain joins TRBV9 to TRBJ1-6; 12 bases fit TRBD1. The J segment lost 0 bases and the V segment lost 3 bases, leaving 4 bases of the junction unmatched. Looked up from germline, CDR1 is SGDLS and CDR2 is YYNGEE. This CDR3 has 18 residues. The CDR3 protein is CASSGDRGRGSYNSPLHF. CDR3 in DNA: TGTGCCAGCAGCGGGGACAGGGGGCGCGGCTCCTATAATTCACCCCTCCACTTT.

The V and J genes are TRBV6-2 or TRBV6-3 and TRBJ2-3; TRBD2 aligns across 7 bases. V lost 0 bases, J lost 2 bases, and 17 bases stayed unmatched. The CDR3 has 20 residues. CDR1 is MNHEY, CDR2 SVGEGT, per germline. The CDR3 DNA reads TGTGCCAGCAGTTACTCGATTCTGGAAGAGGCTAGCGGTGACACAGATACGCAGTATTTT. Its translation is CASSYSILEEASGDTDTQYF.

The rearrangement links TRBV6-5 to TRBJ1-2, with D uncertain. Germline V gene sequence: CDR1 MNHEY, CDR2 SVGAGI. The CDR3 is 15 amino acids. Trimming pared 6 bases from V and 2 bases from J, leaving 16 bases between. CDR3 sequence (DNA): TGTGCCAGCAGACTAGCCAATACCGGGAACTATGGCTACACCTTC. This encodes CASRLANTGNYGYTF.

The rearrangement joins TRBV6-5 to TRBJ1-3; D might be TRBD1 (5 bases). The germline V and J ends were trimmed by 6 bases and 0 bases, with 12 bases remaining between them. CDR1 and CDR2 (germline): MNHEY, SVGAGI. This CDR3 spans 15 amino acids. CDR3 loop: CASSTQGYSGNTIYF. The CDR3 DNA reads as TGTGCCAGCAGCACTCAGGGTTACTCTGGAAACACCATATATTTT.